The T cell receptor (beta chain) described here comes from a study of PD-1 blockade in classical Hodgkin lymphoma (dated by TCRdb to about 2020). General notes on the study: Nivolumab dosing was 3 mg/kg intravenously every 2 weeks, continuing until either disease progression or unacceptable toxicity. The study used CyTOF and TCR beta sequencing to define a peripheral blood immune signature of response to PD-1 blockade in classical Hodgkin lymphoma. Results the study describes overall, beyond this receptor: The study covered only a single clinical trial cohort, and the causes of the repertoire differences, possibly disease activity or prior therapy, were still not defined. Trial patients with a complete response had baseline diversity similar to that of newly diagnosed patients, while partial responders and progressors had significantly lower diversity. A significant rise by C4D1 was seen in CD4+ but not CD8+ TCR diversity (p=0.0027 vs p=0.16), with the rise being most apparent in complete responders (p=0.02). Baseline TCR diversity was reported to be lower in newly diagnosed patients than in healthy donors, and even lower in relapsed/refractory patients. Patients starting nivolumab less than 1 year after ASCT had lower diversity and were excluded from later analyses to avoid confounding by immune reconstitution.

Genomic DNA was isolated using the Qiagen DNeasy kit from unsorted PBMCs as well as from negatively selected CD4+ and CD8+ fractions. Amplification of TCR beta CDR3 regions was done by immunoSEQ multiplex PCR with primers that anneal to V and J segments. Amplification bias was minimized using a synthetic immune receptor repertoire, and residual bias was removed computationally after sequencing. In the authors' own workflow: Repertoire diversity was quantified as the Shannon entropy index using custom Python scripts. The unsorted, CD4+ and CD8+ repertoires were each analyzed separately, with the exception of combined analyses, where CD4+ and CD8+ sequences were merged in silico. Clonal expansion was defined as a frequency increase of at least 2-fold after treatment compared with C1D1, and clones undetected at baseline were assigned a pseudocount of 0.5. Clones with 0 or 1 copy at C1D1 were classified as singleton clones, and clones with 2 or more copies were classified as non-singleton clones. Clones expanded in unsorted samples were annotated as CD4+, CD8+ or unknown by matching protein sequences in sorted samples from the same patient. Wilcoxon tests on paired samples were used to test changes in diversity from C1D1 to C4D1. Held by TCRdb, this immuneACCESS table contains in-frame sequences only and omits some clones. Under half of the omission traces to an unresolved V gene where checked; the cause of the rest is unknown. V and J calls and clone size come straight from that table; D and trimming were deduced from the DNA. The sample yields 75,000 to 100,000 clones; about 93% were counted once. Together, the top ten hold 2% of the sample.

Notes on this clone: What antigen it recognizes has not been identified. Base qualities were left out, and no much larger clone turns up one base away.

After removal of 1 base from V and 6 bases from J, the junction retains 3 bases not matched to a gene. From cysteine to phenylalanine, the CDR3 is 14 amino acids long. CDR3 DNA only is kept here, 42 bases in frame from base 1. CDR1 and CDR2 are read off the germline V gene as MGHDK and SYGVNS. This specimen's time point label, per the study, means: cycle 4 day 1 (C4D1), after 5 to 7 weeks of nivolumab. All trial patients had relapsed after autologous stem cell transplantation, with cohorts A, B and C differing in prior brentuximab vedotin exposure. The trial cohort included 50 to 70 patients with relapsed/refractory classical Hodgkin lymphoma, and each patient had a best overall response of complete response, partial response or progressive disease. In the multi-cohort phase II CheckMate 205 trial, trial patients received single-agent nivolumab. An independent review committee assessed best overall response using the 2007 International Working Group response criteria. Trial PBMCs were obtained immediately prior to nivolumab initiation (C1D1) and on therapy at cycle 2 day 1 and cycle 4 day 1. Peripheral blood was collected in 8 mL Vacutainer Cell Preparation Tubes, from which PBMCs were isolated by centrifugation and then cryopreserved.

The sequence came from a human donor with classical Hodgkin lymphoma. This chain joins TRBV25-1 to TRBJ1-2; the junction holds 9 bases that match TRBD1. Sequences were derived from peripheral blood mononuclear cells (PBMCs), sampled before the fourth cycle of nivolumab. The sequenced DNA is TGTGCCAGCAGTGAATTAGGACAGGGGAATGGCTACACCTTC. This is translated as CASSELGQGNGYTF.